This TCR beta chain was identified during a study of blood T cell repertoires in COVID-19. Study-level background: Samples taken during acute and convalescent COVID-19 were collected in the United States, Italy and Spain.

The CDR3 is 14 residues long. Trimming at V came to 3 bases and at J to 7 bases, leaving 3 bases not matched to a gene. Per the germline V gene, CDR1 is LGHDT and CDR2 is YNNKEL (reference sequence). This clone was seen a handful of times. Per the study methods: Estimates of nucleated cell counts were drawn from the amplification of reference gene primers. The method was immunoSEQ multiplex PCR; TCRdb's version includes in-frame clones alone and lacks a portion of them. The V and J calls and clone size come from that table; D and trimming were worked out from the DNA. The sample has some 110,000 clones, less than 90% seen once.

Material for sequencing was peripheral blood. This clonotype originated in a man in his sixties or seventies who had recovered from COVID-19. The rearrangement uses TRBV3-1 (or the pseudogene TRBV3-2) and TRBJ1-2, with TRBD1 identical over 12 bases. The CDR3 nucleotides read TGTGCCAGCAGCCAGGGACAGGGGGCAAGTGGCTACACCTTC. It encodes CASSQGQGASGYTF.